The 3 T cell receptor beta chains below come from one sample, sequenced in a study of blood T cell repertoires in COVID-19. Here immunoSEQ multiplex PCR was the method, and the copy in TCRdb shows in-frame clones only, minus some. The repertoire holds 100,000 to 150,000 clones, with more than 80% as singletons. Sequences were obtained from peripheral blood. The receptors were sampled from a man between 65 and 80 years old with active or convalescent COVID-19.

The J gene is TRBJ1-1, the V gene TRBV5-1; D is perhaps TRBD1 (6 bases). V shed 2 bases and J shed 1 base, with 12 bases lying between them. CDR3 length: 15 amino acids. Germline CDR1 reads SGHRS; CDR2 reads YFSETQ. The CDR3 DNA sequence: TGCGCCAGCAGCTTCGGACAGTCCGGGAACACTGAAGCTTTCTTT. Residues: CASSFGQSGNTEAFF.

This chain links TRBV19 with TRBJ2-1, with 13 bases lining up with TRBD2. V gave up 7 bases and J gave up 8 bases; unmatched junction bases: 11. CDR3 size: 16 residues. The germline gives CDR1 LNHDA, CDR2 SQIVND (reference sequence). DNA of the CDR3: TGTGCCAGTACCCCTCGGGGGACTAGCGGGAAATATGAGCAGTTCTTC. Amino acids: CASTPRGTSGKYEQFF.

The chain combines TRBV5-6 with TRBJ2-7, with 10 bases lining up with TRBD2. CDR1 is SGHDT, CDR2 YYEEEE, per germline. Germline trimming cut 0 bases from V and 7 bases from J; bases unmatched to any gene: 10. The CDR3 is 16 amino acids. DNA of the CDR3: TGTGCCAGCAGCTTGGCCGGGCTAGCGGGAGTGAGAGAGCAGTACTTC. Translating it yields CASSLAGLAGVREQYF.